A single sample gave rise to the 12 T cell receptor beta chains below, sequenced in a study of beta chain features in type 1 diabetes. Every bit of the isolated RNA underwent reverse transcription, so sequencing read expressed TCRB transcripts. The data were produced by immunoSEQ multiplex PCR, yet TCRdb's version contains in-frame clones alone and is incomplete. The table records a few hundred thousand clones, roughly 14% of them present only once. Study results and caveats: Type 1 diabetes patients showed a moderate but significant shortening of TCRB CDR3s in all four CD4+ subsets.

No antigen has been assigned to these receptors. The specimen was naive CD4+ T cells from blood. The receptors here all came from a woman in her late teens or twenties with type 1 diabetes.

The CDR3: CASSPTGLAVNNEQFF. Written as DNA, the CDR3 is TGTGCCAGCAGCCCGACGGGACTAGCGGTTAATAATGAGCAGTTCTTC. The genes are TRBV9 and TRBJ2-1; 11 bases map to TRBD2. The CDR3 runs to 16 residues. Germline loops: CDR1 SGDLS, CDR2 YYNGEE. The trim removed 4 bases at V and 7 bases at J, leaving 10 bases unmatched.

This clone showed up just a few times. This chain connects TRBV29-1 to TRBJ1-1, with 9 bases fitting TRBD1. J was trimmed by 1 base and V by 7 bases; bases with no gene match: 7. This CDR3 comprises 14 residues. Per the germline V gene, CDR1 is SQVTM and CDR2 is ANQGSEA. The CDR3 coding sequence is TGCAGCGCATCGACAGGGGGGGGGAACACTGAAGCTTTCTTT. It specifies CSASTGGGNTEAFF.

This clone was seen a few times. This chain links TRBV6-5 with TRBJ2-7; 7 bases agree with TRBD1. The CDR3 extends over 15 amino acids. Germline CDR1 reads MNHEY; CDR2 reads SVGAGI. V gave up 7 bases and J gave up 0 bases; unmatched junction bases: 9. The CDR3 nucleotides are TGTGCCAGCAAAAACGGCAGGGGGAACTCCTACGAGCAGTACGTC. Translating it yields CASKNGRGNSYEQYV.

This clone appeared a few times. DNA of the CDR3: TGTGCCAGCAGTTTAACGGGAGTCTATGAGCAGTTCTTC. Protein product: CASSLTGVYEQFF. This chain joins TRBV28 and TRBJ2-1; possible D gene TRBD2, 6 bases. The germline gives CDR1 MDHEN, CDR2 SYDVKM. Trimming left V 2 bases short and J 8 bases short, with 10 bases between. The CDR3 is made up of 13 amino acids. Full variable domain (outside the CDR3, taken from reference TRBV28 and TRBJ2-1): DVKVTQSSRYLVKRTGEKVFLECVQDMDHENMFWYRQDPGLGLRLIYFSYDVKMKEKGDIPEGYSVSREKKERFSLILESASTNQTSMYLCASSLTGVYEQFFGPGTRLTVL.

The V and J genes are TRBV6-6 and TRBJ1-5; D not resolved. The CDR3 is 13 amino acids. The germline V and J ends were trimmed by 1 base and 16 bases, with 17 bases remaining between them. Germline V lookup: CDR1 MNHNY, CDR2 SVGAGI (reference sequence). This CDR3 reads CASSYLSREAPHF. The DNA for the CDR3 is TGTGCCAGCAGTTACTTATCTAGAGAAGCTCCACATTTT.

CDR3 region: CASSPPASGYEQYF. The CDR3 DNA follows: TGTGCCAGCTCACCACCGGCTAGCGGCTACGAGCAGTACTTC. This sequence joins TRBV18 and TRBJ2-7; TRBD2 agrees at 7 bases. Trimming removed 0 bases from V and 3 bases from J; junction bases left unmatched: 2. CDR1 is KGHSH and CDR2 is LQKENI in the germline V gene. There are 14 residues in the CDR3.

This clone was seen a few times. The chain combines TRBV5-4 with TRBJ2-1; a possible D gene is TRBD2 (5 bases). Germline CDR1 is SGHNT and CDR2 is YYREEE (reference sequence). The CDR3 has 16 amino acids. V was pared by 0 bases and J by 0 bases, with 10 bases between. The CDR3 nucleotides read TGTGCCAGCAGCTTGGACGGAGGAGGCTCCTACAATGAGCAGTTCTTC. Its protein product is CASSLDGGGSYNEQFF.

This clone was observed a few times. V usage is TRBV7-2 and J usage is TRBJ1-2; D uncertain. V was shortened by 0 bases and J by 9 bases, with 17 bases between the two germline ends. CDR3 size: 15 residues. The germline V gene has CDR1 SGHTA and CDR2 FQGNSA. In nucleotides, the CDR3 is TGTGCCAGCAGCTTAGCCCGGAACGCACTAGGACGCTACACCTTC. This sequence encodes CASSLARNALGRYTF.

In this sample, this clone turned up a few times. The chain combines TRBV5-1 with TRBJ1-2; the match to TRBD1 covers 7 bases. This CDR3 region has 14 residues. V trimming: 3 bases; J trimming: 6 bases; junction bases outside the gene matches: 8. In germline, CDR1 is SGHRS, CDR2 YFSETQ. CDR3: CASSSGTEDDGYTF. CDR3 nucleotides: TGCGCCAGCAGCTCCGGGACAGAGGACGATGGCTACACCTTC.

The gene calls are TRBV29-1 and TRBJ1-3, with a weak D call TRBD1 (5 bases). Looked up from germline, CDR1 is SQVTM and CDR2 is ANQGSEA. The CDR3 has 14 residues. The V gene lost 4 bases and the J gene lost 3 bases, with 13 bases spanning the gap. The CDR3 DNA sequence: TGCAGCGTTGCCCACCGGGGGGGTGGAAACACCATATATTTT. This translates into CSVAHRGGGNTIYF.

The chain links TRBV30 to TRBJ1-5, with a possible D match to TRBD1 (5 bases). V lost 0 bases and J 5 bases, leaving 8 bases between the germline ends. Looked up from germline, CDR1 is GTSNPN and CDR2 is SVGIG (reference sequence). This CDR3 comprises 13 residues. In nucleotides, the CDR3 is TGTGCCTGGAGTGTAGGGGACTATCAGCCCCAGCATTTT. It codes for CAWSVGDYQPQHF.

This clone occurred a few times. J is TRBJ2-1 and V is TRBV28; no firm D call. The CDR3 is 13 amino acids. The germline V and J ends were trimmed by 7 bases and 10 bases, with 17 bases remaining between them. Germline CDR1 MDHEN, CDR2 SYDVKM. CDR3 loop: CASIGGLRVEQFF. The CDR3 nucleotides are TGTGCCAGCATCGGCGGCCTACGTGTAGAGCAGTTCTTC.